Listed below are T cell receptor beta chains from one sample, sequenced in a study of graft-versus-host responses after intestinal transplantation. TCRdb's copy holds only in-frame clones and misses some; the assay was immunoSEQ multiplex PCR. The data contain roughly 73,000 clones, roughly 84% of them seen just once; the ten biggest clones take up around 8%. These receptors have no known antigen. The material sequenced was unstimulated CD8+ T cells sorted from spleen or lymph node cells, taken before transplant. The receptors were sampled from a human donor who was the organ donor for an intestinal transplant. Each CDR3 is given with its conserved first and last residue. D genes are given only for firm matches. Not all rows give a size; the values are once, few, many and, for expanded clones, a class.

CDR3 protein: CSVPIGTGNGYTF; CDR3 DNA: TGCAGCGTTCCGATAGGGACAGGGAATGGCTACACCTTC; J gene: TRBJ1-2; D gene: TRBD1; clone size: once; V gene: TRBV29-1
CDR3 protein: CASSERGSLGEQYF; CDR3 DNA: TGTGCCAGCAGTGAGCGGGGATCCTTGGGGGAGCAGTACTTC; J gene: TRBJ2-7; D gene: .; clone size: .; V gene: TRBV2
CDR3 protein: CASSSTGRLNTEAFF; CDR3 DNA: TGTGCCAGCAGCTCAACGGGACGGCTGAACACTGAAGCTTTCTTT; J gene: TRBJ1-1; D gene: .; clone size: .; V gene: TRBV4-2
CDR3 protein: CASREGAGGELFF; CDR3 DNA: TGTGCCAGCAGGGAAGGAGCTGGCGGGGAGCTGTTTTTT; J gene: TRBJ2-2; D gene: .; clone size: .; V gene: TRBV6-6
CDR3 protein: CASTVNGLWDTEAFF; CDR3 DNA: TGTGCCAGCACCGTAAACGGACTCTGGGACACTGAAGCTTTCTTT; J gene: TRBJ1-1; D gene: .; clone size: .; V gene: TRBV5-4
CDR3 protein: CASSSPLAGSYEQYF; CDR3 DNA: TGTGCCAGCAGTTCTCCCTTGGCGGGTTCCTACGAGCAGTACTTC; J gene: TRBJ2-7; D gene: .; clone size: once; V gene: TRBV25-1
CDR3 protein: CASSRVQISADTQYF; CDR3 DNA: TGTGCCAGCAGCCGGGTCCAAATTAGCGCAGATACGCAGTATTTT; J gene: TRBJ2-3; D gene: .; clone size: once; V gene: TRBV7-9
CDR3 protein: CSVSRSTGGSGNTIYF; CDR3 DNA: TGCAGCGTTTCCCGATCGACAGGCGGGTCTGGAAACACCATATATTTT; J gene: TRBJ1-3; D gene: .; clone size: .; V gene: TRBV29-1
CDR3 protein: CATSRLVGGSYEQYF; CDR3 DNA: TGTGCCACCAGCAGACTGGTAGGGGGCTCCTACGAGCAGTACTTC; J gene: TRBJ2-7; D gene: .; clone size: .; V gene: TRBV15
CDR3 protein: CAATSTNEKLFF; CDR3 DNA: TGTGCCGCCACATCAACTAATGAAAAACTGTTTTTT; J gene: TRBJ1-4; D gene: .; clone size: .; V gene: TRBV30
CDR3 protein: CASSTLTGNTEAFF; CDR3 DNA: TGTGCCAGTAGTACCCTGACAGGCAACACTGAAGCTTTCTTT; J gene: TRBJ1-1; D gene: .; clone size: .; V gene: TRBV19
CDR3 protein: CASRKTPGGWANEQFF; CDR3 DNA: TGCGCCAGCAGGAAGACACCGGGGGGGTGGGCTAATGAGCAGTTCTTC; J gene: TRBJ2-1; D gene: TRBD2; clone size: .; V gene: TRBV4-1
CDR3 protein: CASSLVQSSYEQYF; CDR3 DNA: TGTGCCAGCAGCTTAGTCCAGAGCTCCTACGAGCAGTACTTC; J gene: TRBJ2-7; D gene: .; clone size: .; V gene: TRBV7-6
CDR3 protein: CASSLEGTQYF; CDR3 DNA: TGTGCCAGCAGCTTAGAGGGGACCCAGTACTTC; J gene: TRBJ2-5; D gene: .; clone size: .; V gene: TRBV13
CDR3 protein: CASSQQIAEDTEAFF; CDR3 DNA: TGCGCCAGCAGCCAACAAATCGCGGAGGACACTGAAGCTTTCTTT; J gene: TRBJ1-1; D gene: .; clone size: few; V gene: TRBV4-1
CDR3 protein: CASSAETGEFYGYTF; CDR3 DNA: TGTGCCAGCAGCGCCGAGACAGGAGAGTTCTATGGCTACACCTTC; J gene: TRBJ1-2; D gene: .; clone size: once; V gene: TRBV9
CDR3 protein: CASSPGLLLRKQYF; CDR3 DNA: TGCGCCAGCAGCCCGGGACTGTTACTACGAAAGCAGTACTTC; J gene: TRBJ2-7; D gene: .; clone size: .; V gene: TRBV5-1
CDR3 protein: CASSVEAGIIGGELFF; CDR3 DNA: TGTGCCAGCAGCGTAGAGGCAGGGATCATTGGGGGGGAGCTGTTTTTT; J gene: TRBJ2-2; D gene: .; clone size: once; V gene: TRBV9
CDR3 protein: CASSSGYYGYTF; CDR3 DNA: TGTGCCAGCAGTTCCGGTTACTATGGCTACACCTTC; J gene: TRBJ1-2; D gene: .; clone size: .; V gene: TRBV27
CDR3 protein: CAWSSLIPPGLAGGLNTDTQYF; CDR3 DNA: TGTGCCTGGAGTTCTTTGATCCCCCCGGGACTAGCGGGGGGGCTGAACACAGATACGCAGTATTTT; J gene: TRBJ2-3; D gene: TRBD2; clone size: once; V gene: TRBV30
CDR3 protein: CASSFRGQGGNYGYTF; CDR3 DNA: TGTGCCAGCAGTTTCCGAGGACAGGGGGGGAACTATGGCTACACCTTC; J gene: TRBJ1-2; D gene: TRBD1; clone size: .; V gene: TRBV27
CDR3 protein: CASSAQGLAGYNEQFF; CDR3 DNA: TGCGCCAGCAGCGCGCAGGGACTAGCAGGCTACAATGAGCAGTTCTTC; J gene: TRBJ2-1; D gene: TRBD2; clone size: .; V gene: TRBV4-1
CDR3 protein: CASSQSMGAVTGELFF; CDR3 DNA: TGCGCCAGCAGCCAAAGCATGGGGGCCGTTACCGGGGAGCTGTTTTTT; J gene: TRBJ2-2; D gene: .; clone size: .; V gene: TRBV4-1
CDR3 protein: CSVAGSPNTEAFF; CDR3 DNA: TGCAGCGTTGCAGGGAGTCCGAACACTGAAGCTTTCTTT; J gene: TRBJ1-1; D gene: .; clone size: .; V gene: TRBV29-1
CDR3 protein: CASSQNNEQFF; CDR3 DNA: TGCGCCAGCAGCCAAAACAATGAGCAGTTCTTC; J gene: TRBJ2-1; D gene: .; clone size: .; V gene: TRBV4-1
CDR3 protein: CASSPQRDFVYTPNGELFF; CDR3 DNA: TGTGCCAGCAGTCCTCAAAGGGACTTCGTCTATACACCCAACGGGGAGCTGTTTTTT; J gene: TRBJ2-2; D gene: .; clone size: .; V gene: TRBV27
CDR3 protein: CARGEDGTSTDTQYF; CDR3 DNA: TGTGCCAGAGGGGAGGACGGAACTAGCACAGATACGCAGTATTTT; J gene: TRBJ2-3; D gene: .; clone size: .; V gene: TRBV6-1
CDR3 protein: CASSEDGGTGANVLTF; CDR3 DNA: TGCGCCAGCAGTGAGGATGGGGGGACTGGGGCCAACGTCCTGACTTTC; J gene: TRBJ2-6; D gene: .; clone size: .; V gene: TRBV10-2
CDR3 protein: CASRQGGTDTQYF; CDR3 DNA: TGTGCTTCACGGCAGGGCGGCACAGATACGCAGTATTTT; J gene: TRBJ2-3; D gene: .; clone size: .; V gene: TRBV19
CDR3 protein: CASMRFYVYGYTF; CDR3 DNA: TGTGCCAGCATGCGGTTTTATGTCTATGGCTACACCTTC; J gene: TRBJ1-2; D gene: .; clone size: .; V gene: TRBV6-1
CDR3 protein: CASRATHLDYEQYF; CDR3 DNA: TGTGCCAGCAGGGCTACACATCTCGATTACGAGCAGTACTTC; J gene: TRBJ2-7; D gene: .; clone size: .; V gene: TRBV2
CDR3 protein: CSVEGFFGGGQAPPTLYGYTF; CDR3 DNA: TGCAGCGTCGAGGGGTTTTTTGGAGGGGGACAGGCGCCACCAACCCTCTATGGCTACACCTTC; J gene: TRBJ1-2; D gene: TRBD1; clone size: .; V gene: TRBV29-1
CDR3 protein: CASSLWDTEAFF; CDR3 DNA: TGTGCCAGCAGTCTCTGGGACACTGAAGCTTTCTTT; J gene: TRBJ1-1; D gene: .; clone size: .; V gene: TRBV6-1
CDR3 protein: CASSLGQGSFSTEAFF; CDR3 DNA: TGTGCCAGCAGCTTGGGGCAGGGGTCATTCTCCACTGAAGCTTTCTTT; J gene: TRBJ1-1; D gene: .; clone size: .; V gene: TRBV5-6
CDR3 protein: CASSSTPPTVNYGYTF; CDR3 DNA: TGTGCCAGCAGCTCAACGCCACCGACCGTTAACTATGGCTACACCTTC; J gene: TRBJ1-2; D gene: .; clone size: .; V gene: TRBV7-2
CDR3 protein: CASSQRVSGNQPQHF; CDR3 DNA: TGTGCCAGCAGTCAACGCGTTTCGGGCAATCAGCCCCAGCATTTT; J gene: TRBJ1-5; D gene: .; clone size: .; V gene: TRBV6-6
CDR3 protein: CATSRAQGSGANVLTF; CDR3 DNA: TGTGCCACCAGCAGAGCCCAGGGCTCTGGGGCCAACGTCCTGACTTTC; J gene: TRBJ2-6; D gene: .; clone size: few; V gene: TRBV15
CDR3 protein: CASSHHRGEQYF; CDR3 DNA: TGTGCCAGTAGCCACCACAGGGGCGAGCAGTACTTC; J gene: TRBJ2-7; D gene: TRBD1; clone size: .; V gene: TRBV19
CDR3 protein: CASSQDNLAGGQVSNQPQHF; CDR3 DNA: TGCGCCAGCAGCCAAGATAATCTGGCCGGAGGGCAGGTAAGCAATCAGCCCCAGCATTTT; J gene: TRBJ1-5; D gene: .; clone size: .; V gene: TRBV4-1
CDR3 protein: CAWSPLWMSEQYF; CDR3 DNA: TGTGCCTGGAGCCCACTCTGGATGAGCGAGCAGTACTTC; J gene: TRBJ2-7; D gene: .; clone size: .; V gene: TRBV30
CDR3 protein: CASSPTSSGSNEQFF; CDR3 DNA: TGTGCCAGCTCACCAACGTCTAGCGGGAGCAATGAGCAGTTCTTC; J gene: TRBJ2-1; D gene: TRBD2; clone size: .; V gene: TRBV18
CDR3 protein: CASSQAGQAYEQYF; CDR3 DNA: TGCGCCAGCAGCCAGGCGGGACAGGCCTACGAGCAGTACTTC; J gene: TRBJ2-7; D gene: TRBD1; clone size: .; V gene: TRBV4-1
CDR3 protein: CASRQGTEFSYNSPLHF; CDR3 DNA: TGTGCCAGCAGACAAGGGACAGAATTCTCCTATAATTCACCCCTCCACTTT; J gene: TRBJ1-6; D gene: TRBD1; clone size: .; V gene: TRBV27
CDR3 protein: CSVGLAGGYEQYF; CDR3 DNA: TGCAGCGTTGGACTAGCGGGGGGATACGAGCAGTACTTC; J gene: TRBJ2-7; D gene: TRBD2; clone size: .; V gene: TRBV29-1
CDR3 protein: CASSAQEVLAGGPGTQYF; CDR3 DNA: TGTGCCAGCAGCGCACAGGAGGTTCTAGCGGGGGGGCCGGGTACGCAGTATTTT; J gene: TRBJ2-3; D gene: TRBD2; clone size: .; V gene: TRBV9
CDR3 protein: CASSPMGGQPQHF; CDR3 DNA: TGTGCCAGCAGTCCGATGGGAGGACAGCCCCAGCATTTT; J gene: TRBJ1-5; D gene: .; clone size: .; V gene: TRBV6-5
CDR3 protein: CASSRMPGYEQYF; CDR3 DNA: TGTGCCAGCAGCCGCATGCCGGGATACGAGCAGTACTTC; J gene: TRBJ2-7; D gene: .; clone size: once; V gene: TRBV7-3
CDR3 protein: CASAKGAVNSPLHF; CDR3 DNA: TGTGCCAGTGCGAAGGGTGCAGTAAATTCACCCCTCCACTTT; J gene: TRBJ1-6; D gene: .; clone size: few; V gene: TRBV7-3
CDR3 protein: CASSQDPPPSGGLDYEQYF; CDR3 DNA: TGTGCCAGCAGCCAAGATCCCCCCCCTAGCGGGGGCCTCGACTACGAGCAGTACTTC; J gene: TRBJ2-7; D gene: TRBD2; clone size: .; V gene: TRBV4-2
CDR3 protein: CASSQDWNEQYF; CDR3 DNA: TGCGCCAGCAGCCAAGATTGGAACGAGCAGTACTTC; J gene: TRBJ2-7; D gene: .; clone size: .; V gene: TRBV4-1
CDR3 protein: CASSYRWNTGELFF; CDR3 DNA: TGTGCCAGCAGTTACAGGTGGAACACCGGGGAGCTGTTTTTT; J gene: TRBJ2-2; D gene: .; clone size: .; V gene: TRBV6-6
CDR3 protein: CASSLQRGGYEQYF; CDR3 DNA: TGTGCCAGCAGCCTACAGAGAGGGGGCTACGAGCAGTACTTC; J gene: TRBJ2-7; D gene: .; clone size: .; V gene: TRBV11-2
CDR3 protein: CASSQPTGVANTDTQYF; CDR3 DNA: TGTGCCAGCAGCCAACCAACGGGGGTGGCTAACACAGATACGCAGTATTTT; J gene: TRBJ2-3; D gene: .; clone size: .; V gene: TRBV7-6
CDR3 protein: CASKQGHSGNTIYF; CDR3 DNA: TGTGCCAGTAAACAGGGACACTCTGGAAACACCATATATTTT; J gene: TRBJ1-3; D gene: .; clone size: .; V gene: TRBV5-4
CDR3 protein: CASSSGQGNTEAFF; CDR3 DNA: TGTGCCAGCAGTTCGGGACAGGGAAACACTGAAGCTTTCTTT; J gene: TRBJ1-1; D gene: TRBD1; clone size: .; V gene: TRBV6-5
CDR3 protein: CASSSGTGGLDGYTF; CDR3 DNA: TGTGCCAGCAGCTCTGGGACAGGGGGCCTGGATGGCTACACCTTC; J gene: TRBJ1-2; D gene: TRBD1; clone size: .; V gene: TRBV7-9